This T cell receptor (beta chain) comes out of a study of cytomegalovirus exposure and HLA in healthy donors (dated by TCRdb to about 2017). With regard to the full study: According to an earlier analysis of several hundred of the donors, roughly 180 million T cells yielded 90 million to 130 million unique TCR beta sequences and 276 Gb of sequence data. An early release covering roughly 580 HLA-typed donors comprised about 300 gigabases of sequencing data and approximately 80 million unique TCR sequences. Of the roughly 400 genotyped donors, 81% fell in the genetic ancestry cluster associated with self-reported Caucasian donors. The study aimed to test whether cataloging public T cell receptors could reveal signatures of past pathogen exposure. The T cell repertoires of some 670 subjects were profiled by immunosequencing and related to cytomegalovirus serostatus. In addition to the first cohort of 666 subjects, a separate validation cohort of around 110 different subjects was used. To predict cytomegalovirus infection status, the study brought together high-throughput TCR immunosequencing, statistical association of individual TCRs with disease status, and machine learning. In a later analysis, previously published TCR beta repertoires from hundreds of donors were re-analyzed and high-resolution HLA genotyping was added so that TCR occurrence patterns could be studied. Rather than using new phenotypic data, the later analysis identified candidate immune exposures from TCR beta sequences and from how often those sequences occurred across donors. An earlier analysis of roughly 580 of the donors used high-throughput TCR beta sequencing to judge whether each TCR beta V gene segment behaved as functional or pseudogenic. Donor age, sex, ethnicity and CMV serostatus were collected together with the repertoire data. A later genetic analysis took genome-wide SNP genotypes for about three fifths of the roughly 700 donors and used that subset as a discovery cohort. All discovery cohort repertoires had been generated using a single sequencing platform. Both class I and class II loci were covered by HLA typing, at four-digit resolution. The number of donors typed differed by locus, with about 629-630 for A, B, C, DRB1 and DQB1, roughly 550 for DQA1, approximately 580 for DPA1, and under 490 for DPB1. Roughly 5 DR-DQ haplotypes were treated as single units for association and clustering because of strong linkage in the cohort. Across around 400 genotyped donors of the cohort, an average of about 200,000 unique TCR beta nucleotide sequences per donor were sequenced, and around 20% of those sequences were non-productive.

Libraries were constructed by the immunoSEQ multiplex PCR assay. The multiplex PCR relied on a mix of 60 forward primers for TCR Vbeta segments and 13 reverse primers for TCR Jbeta segments. Amplification of the CDR3 region of rearranged TCR beta genes was performed with a multiplex PCR assay on genomic DNA. The Illumina HiSeq System was used to sequence the amplified TCR beta libraries as 87-base-pair reads. The study's own analysis went as follows. A later analysis tallied 75 million to 95 million unique TCR beta chains across the 640 or so repertoires, and about 12 million of those chains were shared by two or more donors. A nearest-neighbor algorithm error-corrected the raw reads and collapsed the reads into unique sequences, merging closely related sequences to remove PCR and sequencing errors. To assign V, D and J gene segments, CDR3 sequences were aligned to IMGT reference sequences. Each retained sequence needed at least a six-nucleotide match to both a V gene segment and a J gene segment. Rearrangements were called productive when the CDR3 lacked stop codons and stayed in frame with V and J; all others were non-productive. CDR3 was defined by IMGT convention, running from the second conserved V-encoded cysteine to the conserved J-encoded phenylalanine. In an earlier analysis of around 540 of the donors, sequences lacking an unambiguous match to a single V gene segment were excluded. An earlier analysis of several hundred of the donors called V segments functional above 56.7% productive rearrangements and segregating when the between-donor standard deviation exceeded 5%. A statistical classification framework was developed to diagnose cytomegalovirus status using the catalog of TCR beta chain sequences. In a later analysis, V and J genes were assigned by comparing TCR nucleotide sequences against IMGT/GENE-DB human TR gene sequences. A later analysis assigned CDR3 sequences and most-parsimonious VDJ recombination scenarios with the TCRdist pipeline. A later analysis defined each TCR beta chain by its CDR3 amino acid sequence plus V-gene family, and excluded reads lacking a unique V-gene family. In a later analysis, several hundred highly shared, low-generation-probability nucleotide sequences were removed to address suspected cross-contamination and a sequencing artifact. In a later analysis, a clonal expansion index was calculated for each public chain from normalized within-repertoire ranks of inferred template counts. In a later analysis, generation probabilities were computed with a VDJ recombination model fitted to out-of-frame rearrangements, and the resulting probabilities were checked against IGoR. A later analysis scored TCR-TCR, TCR-HLA and TCR-CMV co-occurrence with hypergeometric tests, applying a repertoire-size bias correction to TCR pairs. To estimate false discovery rates, a later analysis permuted the HLA or CMV assignments 20 times. In a later analysis, co-occurring TCRs were grouped using DBSCAN, with TCRdist sequence similarity added in when clustering inside HLA-allele-positive subsets. For co-occurrence clustering, repertoires with fewer than 30,000 or more than 120,000 public chains were excluded, along with several repertoires with anomalous nucleotide sharing. TCRdb took this table from immuneACCESS and kept in-frame rearrangements with V and J called. Such tables lack part of the clones; where checked against another copy, unresolved V genes explain under half of the gap, and the rest is unexplained. V, J and clone size derive from that table, while D and trimming were established from the DNA sequence. For this sample there are about 150,000 clones; approximately 74% appear just once. The ten largest make up 2.1% of the sample.

In total, over 600 healthy bone marrow donors made up the cohort. At the time of sampling, every cohort member was nominally healthy, though immune exposures that went unrecorded were likely present. The donor was CMV seronegative and was included in the group of a few hundred seronegative cohort members. A peripheral blood sample was provided by each donor, and peripheral blood mononuclear cells were used for TCR beta sequencing. Genomic DNA extraction from the blood cell samples was performed with the Qiagen DNeasy Blood Extraction Kit. Turning to this clone: The specificity of this receptor is unknown. Base qualities are missing; no much larger clone stands one base away.

Overall study results and their limits: In a later analysis, the rate of TCR association differed among HLA loci, with DRB1 alleles having the most associated TCRs and HLA-C alleles having the fewest. A later analysis found that HLA-associated TCR beta chains were more clonally expanded and had lower generation probabilities than equally common non-associated chains. In a later analysis, 15,000 to 20,000 TCR beta sequences were associated with specific HLA alleles at a false discovery rate of 0.05. The earlier analysis of a few hundred of the donors excluded some 15 rarely observed V segments, including chromosome 9 orphons, because counts were too low. Broadly in line with IMGT annotations, most TCR beta V segments showed up in productive rearrangements about 90% or about 30% of the time in an earlier analysis of a few hundred of the donors. Linkage disequilibrium might explain the correlated functional status among segregating V segments, but an unknown experimental factor could not be ruled out. The study listed 150 to 200 TCR beta chains as associated with cytomegalovirus. According to the authors, the approach could potentially be generalized to other disease states and immunological phenotypes. In a later genetic analysis, fewer N-insertions in productive TCRs were reported among donors in an Asian-associated ancestry cluster than the roughly 700-donor mean. A later analysis found that most CMV-associated TCR beta chains appeared HLA-restricted, with HLA associations seemingly driven largely by CMV exposure. In both the original and validation cohorts, the classifier was reported to diagnose cytomegalovirus status with high specificity and sensitivity. When HLA alleles, especially DR and DQ, strongly co-occurred, attributing TCR associations to individual alleles was difficult. For the cohort, immune exposure information was limited to CMV serostatus. A further reported finding was that TCR beta sequences accurately predicted the HLA-A and HLA-B alleles for most subjects in the first cohort. Because the 87-base-pair reads could not distinguish some IMGT-functional V segments, including TRBV6-2 and TRBV6-3, those segments were excluded. Several of the top co-occurrence clusters appeared to be linked to parvovirus B19, influenza, CMV and Epstein-Barr virus, according to a later analysis. This cohort had only TCR beta chains sequenced, and the lack of alpha or paired-chain data limited which features could be detected. Because HLA typing was unavailable for some donors at each locus, only the typed subset was used in association tests. Sequencing depth was assumed to be roughly uniform across donors in the presence/absence analyses, though that assumption may not hold. The sequencing pipeline was judged likely to have produced a cluster of highly shared sequence variants as a technical artifact. While some public TCRs were present in many individuals, most TCR sequences turned up only very rarely across donors. V-gene and J-gene trimming of TCR beta chains was associated with a missense DCLRE1C variant in a later genetic analysis, and the association was replicated in an independent cohort. A few of the identified cytomegalovirus-associated TCR beta chains were confirmed in vitro to be specific for cytomegalovirus antigens.

Germline trimming amounts to 8 bases on V and 3 bases on J, with 3 as the count of junction bases outside the gene matches. There are 13 amino acids in the CDR3, from cysteine to phenylalanine inclusive. Only CDR3 DNA is held: 39 bases, read in frame from base 1. CDR1 SGHVS and CDR2 FNYEAQ were looked up in the germline V gene. Here the chain combines TRBV7-6 and TRBJ2-3; 9 junctional bases match TRBD2. Input material: PBMCs. The clonotype was recovered from a man aged 25-45 years in good health and CMV-seronegative. The sequence in DNA is TGTGCCAGCGCGGGGGGGCCAACAGATACGCAGTATTTT. It codes for CASAGGPTDTQYF.